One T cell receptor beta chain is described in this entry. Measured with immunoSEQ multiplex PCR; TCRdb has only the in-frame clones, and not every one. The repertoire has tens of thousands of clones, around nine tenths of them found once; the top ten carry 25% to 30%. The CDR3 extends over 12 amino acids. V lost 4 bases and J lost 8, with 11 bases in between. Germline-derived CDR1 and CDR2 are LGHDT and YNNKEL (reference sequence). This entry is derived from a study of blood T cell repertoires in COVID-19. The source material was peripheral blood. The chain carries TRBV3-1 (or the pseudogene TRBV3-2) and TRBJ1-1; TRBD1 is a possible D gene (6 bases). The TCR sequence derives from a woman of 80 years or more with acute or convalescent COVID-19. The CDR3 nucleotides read TGTGCCAGCAGCCTCAAAGGACAGGAAGCTTTCTTT. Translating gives CASSLKGQEAFF.